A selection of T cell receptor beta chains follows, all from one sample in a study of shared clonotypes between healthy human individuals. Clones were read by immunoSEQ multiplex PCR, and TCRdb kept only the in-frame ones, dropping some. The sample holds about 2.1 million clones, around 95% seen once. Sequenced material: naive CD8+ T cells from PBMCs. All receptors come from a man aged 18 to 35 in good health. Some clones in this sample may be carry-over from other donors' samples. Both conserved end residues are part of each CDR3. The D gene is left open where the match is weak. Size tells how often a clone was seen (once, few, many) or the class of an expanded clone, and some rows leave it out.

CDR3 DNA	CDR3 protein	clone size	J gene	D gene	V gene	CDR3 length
TGTGCCAGCAGCTGGGGGCCGACCTCTGGAAACACCATATATTTT	CASSWGPTSGNTIYF	once	TRBJ1-3	.	TRBV28	15
TGTGCCAGCAGCCAACTAAACCCCGGGCGGGAGACCCAGTACTTC	CASSQLNPGRETQYF	.	TRBJ2-5	.	TRBV7-8	15
TGTGCCAGCACCACATTCGATTATGATACGCAGTATTTT	CASTTFDYDTQYF	.	TRBJ2-3	.	TRBV11-2	13
TGTGCCAGCAGCCCGCAAAAGGTCTCTGGGGCCAACGTCCTGACTTTC	CASSPQKVSGANVLTF	.	TRBJ2-6	.	TRBV4-2	16
TGTGCCAGCAGCTTCGTGACTAGCGGGAGCCCCTACGAGCAGTACTTC	CASSFVTSGSPYEQYF	.	TRBJ2-7	TRBD2	TRBV28	16
TGTGCCAGCAGCCAAGAAGGGTCGTGGGAGCAGTTCTTC	CASSQEGSWEQFF	.	TRBJ2-1	.	TRBV4-2	13
TGCGCCAGCAGCCAAGCCGCCCAGGGGTCCACTGAAGCTTTCTTT	CASSQAAQGSTEAFF	.	TRBJ1-1	.	TRBV4-3	15
TGTGCCAGCAGGAACCGGGTGGGGGATAGCAATCAGCCCCAGCATTTT	CASRNRVGDSNQPQHF	few	TRBJ1-5	.	TRBV28	16
TGTGCCAGCAGCTTAATGGGTAGCGGGATATACAATGAGCAGTTCTTC	CASSLMGSGIYNEQFF	.	TRBJ2-1	TRBD2	TRBV7-3	16
TGTGCCAGCAGCTTCGGACGAAATTATGGGGGCTACACCTTC	CASSFGRNYGGYTF	.	TRBJ1-2	.	TRBV5-6	14
TGTGCCAGCAGCTTCGGGCTAGGCCAGGATACGCAGTATTTT	CASSFGLGQDTQYF	.	TRBJ2-3	.	TRBV11-2	14
TGTGCCAGCTCCCCTAACAGGGGCTATGGCTACACCTTC	CASSPNRGYGYTF	once	TRBJ1-2	TRBD1	TRBV27	13
TGTGCCAGCAGCAAGGGGCTAGTAACAGATACGCAGTATTTT	CASSKGLVTDTQYF	.	TRBJ2-3	.	TRBV7-8	14
TGTGCCAGCAGCACCCGGGACAGGGAAGAGACCCAGTACTTC	CASSTRDREETQYF	few	TRBJ2-5	TRBD1	TRBV7-9	14
TGTGCCAGCAGTTTATTGGGGCTAGCGGCTTTCAATGAGCAGTTCTTC	CASSLLGLAAFNEQFF	.	TRBJ2-1	TRBD2	TRBV27	16
TGTGCCAGCAGCGCCGGACTAGCGGGAGGGCCTCGGGAGACCCAGTACTTC	CASSAGLAGGPRETQYF	.	TRBJ2-5	TRBD2	TRBV7-2	17
TGTGCCAGCGGGGATTTCAATGAGCAGTTCTTC	CASGDFNEQFF	.	TRBJ2-1	.	TRBV28	11
TGCAGCGTCCGGACTAGCGGGAGTTCCTACGAGCAGTACTTC	CSVRTSGSSYEQYF	.	TRBJ2-7	TRBD2	TRBV29-1	14
TGCGCCAGCAGTGAGTTTCAATTGGGGGGCCACTACGAGCAGTACTTC	CASSEFQLGGHYEQYF	.	TRBJ2-7	.	TRBV10-1	16
TGTGCCAGCACCCCCAGGGAGGGGAACACTGAAGCTTTCTTT	CASTPREGNTEAFF	.	TRBJ1-1	.	TRBV27	14
TGTGCCAGCAGTTACTCGAACGGCTACACCTTC	CASSYSNGYTF	.	TRBJ1-2	.	TRBV6-6	11
TGTGCCAGCAGCTTCAAAAGGGAGGGAGTTGACAATGAGCAGTTCTTC	CASSFKREGVDNEQFF	.	TRBJ2-1	TRBD2	TRBV7-2	16
TGTGCCAGCAGTTCGGGGACAGGGGTTTCACCCCTCCACTTT	CASSSGTGVSPLHF	.	TRBJ1-6	TRBD1	TRBV6-5	14
TGTGCCAGCAGTCCCCTGGCATTGGATGAAAAACTGTTTTTT	CASSPLALDEKLFF	once	TRBJ1-4	.	TRBV2	14
TGTGCCAGCCACCGGAGGGCGGGGACCGGGGAGCTGTTTTTT	CASHRRAGTGELFF	once	TRBJ2-2	.	TRBV19	14
TGTGCCAGCAGCCCGACAGGTTCTGATCAGCCCCAGCATTTT	CASSPTGSDQPQHF	.	TRBJ1-5	.	TRBV7-9	14
TGTGCCTCTGGAAAAGGGGCCTCACGTCTTGAAGCTTTCTTT	CASGKGASRLEAFF	.	TRBJ1-1	.	TRBV30	14
TGTGCCAGCAGTCCTTCCCTCACTGAAGCTTTCTTT	CASSPSLTEAFF	.	TRBJ1-1	.	TRBV28	12
TGTGCCAGCAGCCTCCAGTACTACGAGCAGTACTTC	CASSLQYYEQYF	.	TRBJ2-7	.	TRBV14	12
TGTGCCAGCAGCCCAGGACAGGGCGCAGATACGCAGTATTTT	CASSPGQGADTQYF	.	TRBJ2-3	TRBD1	TRBV9	14
TGTGCCAGCAGCTCCGCGGGCCCCTTTGATGAGCAGTTCTTC	CASSSAGPFDEQFF	.	TRBJ2-1	.	TRBV5-4	14
TGTGCCAGCAGTTACAAAACAGGGGGGTATGGCTACACCTTC	CASSYKTGGYGYTF	.	TRBJ1-2	TRBD1	TRBV6-5	14
TGTGCCAGCAGTTTTCGCCGTGGGGGCCAGGAATCAGCCCAGCATTTT	CASSFRRGGQESAQHF	.	TRBJ1-5	.	TRBV28	16
TGTGCCAGCAGCTTAGGGAAGTTTTACGAGCAGTACTTC	CASSLGKFYEQYF	once	TRBJ2-7	.	TRBV7-9	13
TGTGCCAGCATCATACGGGGATCGGACACTGAAGCTTTCTTT	CASIIRGSDTEAFF	.	TRBJ1-1	.	TRBV27	14
TGTGCCAGCAGCTTAGGGGGACACGGGCTGCCCTCTGGGGCCAACGTCCTGACTTTC	CASSLGGHGLPSGANVLTF	.	TRBJ2-6	.	TRBV7-9	19
TGTGCCAGCAGGTCCTACAATGAGCAGTTCTTC	CASRSYNEQFF	.	TRBJ2-1	.	TRBV6-1	11
TGTGCCAGCAGCCTTCTGAGGACCCTAACACTATATAGCAATCAGCCCCAGCATTTT	CASSLLRTLTLYSNQPQHF	.	TRBJ1-5	.	TRBV7-9	19
TGTGCCAGCAGTTTAGGCCCGGGCTATAGCAATCAGCCCCAGCATTTT	CASSLGPGYSNQPQHF	.	TRBJ1-5	.	TRBV28	16
TGTGCCAGCAGCTTATCTTGGGTTTCTTCCCATGAGCAGTTCTTC	CASSLSWVSSHEQFF	.	TRBJ2-1	.	TRBV11-3	15
TGTGCCAGCAGTTTTCGACAGGGGAGGGGAAACACCATATATTTT	CASSFRQGRGNTIYF	.	TRBJ1-3	TRBD1	TRBV28	15
TGTGCCAGCAGTTTTCCCGGGTTCGAAGGGGAGACCGGGGAGCTGTTTTTT	CASSFPGFEGETGELFF	.	TRBJ2-2	.	TRBV28	17
TGTGCCAGCAGAGAAGACTACGAGCAGTACTTC	CASREDYEQYF	once	TRBJ2-7	.	TRBV7-9	11
TGTGCCAGCAGCTCCGACTGGGCCTTCTCCTACAATGAGCAGTTCTTC	CASSSDWAFSYNEQFF	.	TRBJ2-1	.	TRBV7-2	16
TGCGCCAGCAGCCAACTTGGACTAGCGGGAGGGCAAGGCACAGATACGCAGTATTTT	CASSQLGLAGGQGTDTQYF	.	TRBJ2-3	TRBD2	TRBV4-1	19
TGTGCCAGCAGCGTAGGGGACTACCCCTACGAGCAGTACTTC	CASSVGDYPYEQYF	.	TRBJ2-7	TRBD2	TRBV9	14
TGTGCCAGCAGCCCAAACGGCGGGAGGGCCTACGAGCAGTACTTC	CASSPNGGRAYEQYF	.	TRBJ2-7	TRBD2	TRBV9	15
TGTGCCAGCAGTAACCTCCATAGTTACAATGAGCAGTTCTTC	CASSNLHSYNEQFF	.	TRBJ2-1	.	TRBV27	14
TGCGCCAGCGGAAGGACAGTAACCTACGAGCAGTACTTC	CASGRTVTYEQYF	few	TRBJ2-7	.	TRBV4-1	13
TGTGCCTGGAGATGGGGGGGGGCGAAAGATACGCAGTATTTT	CAWRWGGAKDTQYF	.	TRBJ2-3	.	TRBV30	14
TGTGCCAGCAGCTCTAGCCGGGGACTGAACACTGAAGCTTTCTTT	CASSSSRGLNTEAFF	.	TRBJ1-1	.	TRBV7-7	15
TGTGCCAGCAGCCCCCCCGGGACAGACATACTTTTCTATTACAATGAGCAGTTCTTC	CASSPPGTDILFYYNEQFF	.	TRBJ2-1	TRBD1	TRBV7-8	19
TGTGCCAGCAGCCAAGATAGGACAGATACGCAGTATTTT	CASSQDRTDTQYF	.	TRBJ2-3	.	TRBV4-2	13
TGTGCCAGCAGTTCGGAACTAGCGGGAGGGTCTTACCGGGAGGATACGCAGTATTTT	CASSSELAGGSYREDTQYF	.	TRBJ2-3	TRBD2	TRBV28	19
TGTGCCAGCAGCTTGGGATCTGGGGGCGAGCAGTACTTC	CASSLGSGGEQYF	.	TRBJ2-7	.	TRBV5-5	13
TGCGCCAGCAGCCAAGATGGAGGGGCTGAAGCTTTCTTT	CASSQDGGAEAFF	.	TRBJ1-1	.	TRBV4-3	13
TGCGCCAGCCACCCAGGGACCTACAATGAGCAGTTCTTC	CASHPGTYNEQFF	few	TRBJ2-1	.	TRBV5-1	13
TGCGCCAGCAGCCAAGAGCCTCTAGAAGGGAGCGATGGCTACACCTTC	CASSQEPLEGSDGYTF	.	TRBJ1-2	.	TRBV4-1	16
TGTGCCAGCAGCACCGGGACAGGGGTTTTAGGTGAGCAGTTCTTC	CASSTGTGVLGEQFF	.	TRBJ2-1	TRBD1	TRBV7-9	15